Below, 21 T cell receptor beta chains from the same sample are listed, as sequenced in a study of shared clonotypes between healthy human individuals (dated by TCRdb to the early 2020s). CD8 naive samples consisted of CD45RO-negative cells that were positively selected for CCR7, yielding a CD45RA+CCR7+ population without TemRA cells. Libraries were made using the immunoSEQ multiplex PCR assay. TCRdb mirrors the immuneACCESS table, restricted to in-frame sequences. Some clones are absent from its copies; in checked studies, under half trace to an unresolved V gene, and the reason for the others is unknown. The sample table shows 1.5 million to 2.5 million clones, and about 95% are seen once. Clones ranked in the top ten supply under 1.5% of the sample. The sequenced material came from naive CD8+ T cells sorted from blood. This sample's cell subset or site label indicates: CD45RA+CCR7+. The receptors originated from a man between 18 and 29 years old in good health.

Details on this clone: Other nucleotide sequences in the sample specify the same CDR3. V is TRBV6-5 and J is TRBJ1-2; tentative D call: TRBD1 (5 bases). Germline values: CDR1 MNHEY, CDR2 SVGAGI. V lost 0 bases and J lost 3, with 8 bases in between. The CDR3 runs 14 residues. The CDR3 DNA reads TGTGCCAGCAGTTACTCGGAGGGACACTATGGCTACACCTTC. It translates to CASSYSEGHYGYTF.

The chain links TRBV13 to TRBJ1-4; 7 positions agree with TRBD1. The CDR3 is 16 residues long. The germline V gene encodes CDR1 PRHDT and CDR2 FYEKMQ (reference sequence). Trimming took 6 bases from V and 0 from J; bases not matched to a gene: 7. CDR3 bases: TGTGCCAGCAGTGAGGGGGCCGGCTCAACTAATGAAAAACTGTTTTTT. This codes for CASSEGAGSTNEKLFF.

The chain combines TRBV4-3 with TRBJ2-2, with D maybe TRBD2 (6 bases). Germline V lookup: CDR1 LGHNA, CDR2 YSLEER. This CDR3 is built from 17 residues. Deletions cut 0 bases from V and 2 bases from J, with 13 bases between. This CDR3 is CASSQEGFSGNTGELFF. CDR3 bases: TGCGCCAGCAGCCAAGAGGGGTTTAGCGGAAACACCGGGGAGCTGTTTTTT.

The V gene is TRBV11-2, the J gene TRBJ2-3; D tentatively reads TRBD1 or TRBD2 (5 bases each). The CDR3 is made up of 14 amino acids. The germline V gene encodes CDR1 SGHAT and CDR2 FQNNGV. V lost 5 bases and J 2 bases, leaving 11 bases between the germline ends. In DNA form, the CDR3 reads TGTGCCAGCAGCGAGGGGTCCTACACAGATACGCAGTATTTT. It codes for CASSEGSYTDTQYF.

CDR3: CASSQAPTANYGYTF. The CDR3 DNA follows: TGTGCCAGCAGCCAAGCCCCAACAGCGAACTATGGCTACACCTTC. The rearrangement joins TRBV14 to TRBJ1-2; D gene ambiguous. Germline V lookup: CDR1 SGHDN, CDR2 FVKESK. CDR3 length equals 15 residues. The V end lost 1 base, the J end lost 2 bases, and 11 bases lay between the germline ends.

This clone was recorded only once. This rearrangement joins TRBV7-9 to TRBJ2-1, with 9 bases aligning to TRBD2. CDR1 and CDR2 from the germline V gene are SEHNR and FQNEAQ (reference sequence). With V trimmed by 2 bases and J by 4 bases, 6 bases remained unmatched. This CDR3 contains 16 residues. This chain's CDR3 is CASSLKAGGLYNEQFF. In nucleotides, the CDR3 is TGTGCCAGCAGCTTAAAGGCGGGAGGGCTGTACAATGAGCAGTTCTTC.

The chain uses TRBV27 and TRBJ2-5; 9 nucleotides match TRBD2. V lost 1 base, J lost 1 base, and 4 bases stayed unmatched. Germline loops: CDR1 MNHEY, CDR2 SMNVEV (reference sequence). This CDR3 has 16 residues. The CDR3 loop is CASSLWAGGIQETQYF. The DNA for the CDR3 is TGTGCCAGCAGTTTATGGGCGGGAGGGATCCAAGAGACCCAGTACTTC.

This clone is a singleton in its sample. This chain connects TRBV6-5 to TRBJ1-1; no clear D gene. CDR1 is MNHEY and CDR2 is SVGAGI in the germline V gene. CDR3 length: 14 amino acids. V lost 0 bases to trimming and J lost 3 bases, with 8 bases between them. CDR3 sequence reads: CASSYSGRDTEAFF. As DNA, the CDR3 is TGTGCCAGCAGTTACTCCGGACGGGACACTGAAGCTTTCTTT.

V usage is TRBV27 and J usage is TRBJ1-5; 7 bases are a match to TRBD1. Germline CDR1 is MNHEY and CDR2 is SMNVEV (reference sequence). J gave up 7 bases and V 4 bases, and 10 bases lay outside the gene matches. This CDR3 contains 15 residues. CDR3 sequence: CASSSDSTGTQPQHF. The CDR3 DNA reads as TGTGCCAGCAGTTCCGATTCGACAGGGACCCAGCCCCAGCATTTT.

In DNA, the CDR3 is TGTGCCAGAAGCCCTGGTGTACAACTTGGAAACACCATATATTTT. It specifies CARSPGVQLGNTIYF. This chain links TRBV5-3 with TRBJ1-3; D remains ambiguous. TRBV5-3 is treated as an ORF (open reading frame) with a function not yet certain. The V end was cut by 4 bases, the J end by 3 bases, with 14 bases between. The CDR3 is 15 residues long.

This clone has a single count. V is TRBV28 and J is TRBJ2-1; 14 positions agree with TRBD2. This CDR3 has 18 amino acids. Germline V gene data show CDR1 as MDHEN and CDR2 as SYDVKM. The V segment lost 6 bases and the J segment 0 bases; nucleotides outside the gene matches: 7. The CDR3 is CASRTGLAGEVSYNEQFF. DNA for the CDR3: TGTGCCAGCAGGACGGGACTAGCGGGGGAAGTCTCCTACAATGAGCAGTTCTTC.

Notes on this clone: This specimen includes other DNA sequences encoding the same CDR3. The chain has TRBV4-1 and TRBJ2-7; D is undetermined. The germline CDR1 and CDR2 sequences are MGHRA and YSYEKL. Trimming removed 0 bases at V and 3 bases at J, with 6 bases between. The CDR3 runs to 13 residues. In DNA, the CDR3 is TGCGCCAGCAGCCAAGATTTGGGCTACGAGCAGTACTTC. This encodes CASSQDLGYEQYF.

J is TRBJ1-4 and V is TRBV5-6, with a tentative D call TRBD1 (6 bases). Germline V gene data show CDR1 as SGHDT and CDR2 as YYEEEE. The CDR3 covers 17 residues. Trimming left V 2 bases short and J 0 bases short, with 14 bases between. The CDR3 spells CASSLRTAITTNEKLFF. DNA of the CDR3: TGTGCCAGCAGCTTACGGACAGCAATAACAACTAATGAAAAACTGTTTTTT.

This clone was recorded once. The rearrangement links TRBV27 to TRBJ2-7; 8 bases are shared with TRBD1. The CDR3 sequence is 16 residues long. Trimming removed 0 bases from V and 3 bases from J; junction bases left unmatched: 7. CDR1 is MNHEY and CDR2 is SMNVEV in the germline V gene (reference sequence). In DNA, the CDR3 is TGTGCCAGCAGTTTATCTTGGGGACAGGCCATCTACGAGCAGTACTTC. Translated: CASSLSWGQAIYEQYF.

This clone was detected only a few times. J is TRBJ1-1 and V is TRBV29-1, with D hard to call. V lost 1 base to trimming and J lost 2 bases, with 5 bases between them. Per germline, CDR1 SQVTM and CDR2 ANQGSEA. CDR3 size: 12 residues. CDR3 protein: CSVEGDNTEAFF. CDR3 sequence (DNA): TGCAGCGTTGAAGGTGATAACACTGAAGCTTTCTTT.

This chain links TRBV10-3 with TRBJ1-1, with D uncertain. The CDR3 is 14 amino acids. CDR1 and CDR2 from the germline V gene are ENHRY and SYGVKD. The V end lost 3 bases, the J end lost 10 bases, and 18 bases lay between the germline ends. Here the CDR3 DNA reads TGTGCCATCAGTGAAGCTCAAGGGTTGCGGATAGCTTTCTTT. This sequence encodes CAISEAQGLRIAFF.

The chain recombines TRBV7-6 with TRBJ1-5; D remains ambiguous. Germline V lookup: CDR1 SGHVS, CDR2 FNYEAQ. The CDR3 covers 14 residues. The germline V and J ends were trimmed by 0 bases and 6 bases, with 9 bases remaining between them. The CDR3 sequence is CASSLAGESQPQHF. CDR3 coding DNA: TGTGCCAGCAGCTTAGCCGGGGAGAGTCAGCCCCAGCATTTT. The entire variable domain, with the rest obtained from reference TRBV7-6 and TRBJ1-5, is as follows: GAGVSQSPRYKVTKRGQDVALRCDPISGHVSLYWYRQALGQGPEFLTYFNYEAQQDKSGLPNDRFSAERPEGSISTLTIQRTEQRDSAMYRCASSLAGESQPQHFGDGTRLSIL.

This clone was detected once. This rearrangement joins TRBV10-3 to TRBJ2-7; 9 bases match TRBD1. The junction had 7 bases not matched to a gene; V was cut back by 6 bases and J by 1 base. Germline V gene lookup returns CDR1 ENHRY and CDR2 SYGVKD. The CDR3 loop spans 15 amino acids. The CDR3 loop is CAISVTGTGSYEQYF. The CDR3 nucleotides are TGTGCCATCAGCGTCACCGGGACAGGGTCCTACGAGCAGTACTTC.

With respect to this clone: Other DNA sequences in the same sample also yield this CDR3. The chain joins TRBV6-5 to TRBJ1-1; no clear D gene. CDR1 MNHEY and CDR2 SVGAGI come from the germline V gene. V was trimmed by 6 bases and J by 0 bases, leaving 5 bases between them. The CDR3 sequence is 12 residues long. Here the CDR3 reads CASRTMNTEAFF. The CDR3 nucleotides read TGTGCCAGCAGAACCATGAACACTGAAGCTTTCTTT.

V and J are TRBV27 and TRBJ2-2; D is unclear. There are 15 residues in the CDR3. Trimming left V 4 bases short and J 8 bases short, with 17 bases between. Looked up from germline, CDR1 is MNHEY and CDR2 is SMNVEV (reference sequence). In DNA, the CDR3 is TGTGCCAGCAGTTCCTTAGACACCAAACCGGGGGAGCTGTTTTTT. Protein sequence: CASSSLDTKPGELFF.

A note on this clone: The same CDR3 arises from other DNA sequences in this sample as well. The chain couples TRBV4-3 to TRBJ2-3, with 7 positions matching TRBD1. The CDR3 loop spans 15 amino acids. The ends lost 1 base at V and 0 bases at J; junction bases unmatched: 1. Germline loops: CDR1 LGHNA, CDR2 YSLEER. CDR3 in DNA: TGCGCCAGCAGCCAAGTGGGACAGAGCACAGATACGCAGTATTTT. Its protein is CASSQVGQSTDTQYF.